A single sample gave rise to the 17 T cell receptor beta chains below, sequenced in a study of cytomegalovirus exposure and HLA in healthy donors. In the PCR, 60 Vbeta and 13 Jbeta primers were used. Here immunoSEQ multiplex PCR was the method, and the copy in TCRdb shows in-frame clones only, minus some. The repertoire includes around 220,000 clones, about 74% of them detected once, and roughly 2% sits in the top ten. Sequencing input: PBMCs. The receptors stem from a woman aged 25-40 years in good health and CMV-seronegative.

This clone was detected a few times. The chain has TRBV14 and TRBJ1-1; unclear D gene. V lost 5 bases, J lost 8 bases, and 12 bases lay in between. The length of the CDR3 is 12 residues. Germline CDR1 and CDR2: SGHDN and FVKESK. The CDR3: CASSVGRREAFF. CDR3 bases: TGTGCCAGCAGCGTTGGACGGAGGGAAGCTTTCTTT.

Regarding this clone: Compared with germline, one end of the junction differs, possibly owing to a read error. The chain couples TRBV28 to TRBJ2-7; D gene ambiguous. Germline CDR1 MDHEN, CDR2 SYDVKM. The CDR3 totals 11 residues. DNA of the CDR3: TGTGCCAGCCGGAGCTCCTACGGGCAGTACTTC. Amino acids: CASRSSYGQYF.

This chain links TRBV11-1 with TRBJ1-2, with a tentative D call TRBD1 (5 bases). Germline V gene lookup returns CDR1 SGHAT and CDR2 FQDESV (reference sequence). The CDR3 is made up of 15 amino acids. V lost 5 bases and J 8 bases, leaving 21 bases between the germline ends. The CDR3 bases are TGTGCCAGCAGCGATACCGGGCCCTCCAGGGTCGGCTACACCTTC. Translation gives CASSDTGPSRVGYTF.

This chain uses TRBV5-4 with TRBJ2-3; a weak D match, TRBD1 (6 bases). V dropped 1 base and J dropped 4 bases, with 10 bases sitting between them. Germline V gene lookup returns CDR1 SGHNT and CDR2 YYREEE (reference sequence). The length of the CDR3 is 14 residues. The CDR3, as DNA: TGTGCCAGCAGCTTGTACAGGGCGGCAGATACGCAGTATTTT. The encoded protein is CASSLYRAADTQYF.

This rearrangement joins TRBV5-8 to TRBJ1-5, with D possibly TRBD1 on 5 matching bases. This CDR3 contains 18 residues. The germline V and J ends were trimmed by 0 bases and 0 bases, with 16 bases remaining between them. Per the germline V gene, CDR1 is SGHTS and CDR2 is YDEGEE. CDR3 amino acids: CASSLEWAGGYSNQPQHF. CDR3 in DNA: TGTGCCAGCAGCTTGGAGTGGGCCGGGGGGTATAGCAATCAGCCCCAGCATTTT.

The chain carries TRBV2 and TRBJ1-2; D might be TRBD1 (5 bases). Trimming took off 5 bases at V and 0 bases at J, with 13 bases between the two ends. CDR3 length: 15 amino acids. Germline V gene data show CDR1 as SNHLY and CDR2 as FYNNEI. This CDR3 is CASSSNRLANYGYTF. DNA for the CDR3: TGTGCCAGCAGTTCAAACAGGCTAGCTAACTATGGCTACACCTTC.

V and J are TRBV11-2 and TRBJ2-3, with D possibly TRBD1 on 5 matching bases. The CDR3 spans 15 residues. Trimming stripped 5 bases from V and 2 bases from J, with 14 bases between. Germline V gene sequence: CDR1 SGHAT, CDR2 FQNNGV. CDR3 coding DNA: TGTGCCAGCAGCCCCGGTGGGGCCGACACAGATACGCAGTATTTT. Protein sequence: CASSPGGADTDTQYF.

The chain has TRBV11-2 and TRBJ2-7; TRBD2 matches at 12 bases. This CDR3 has 17 residues. J was trimmed by 5 bases and V by 0 bases; bases with no gene match: 8. CDR1 and CDR2 from the germline V gene are SGHAT and FQNNGV. CDR3 residues: CASSLDSWASGRDEQYF. In nucleotides, the CDR3 is TGTGCCAGCAGCTTAGATTCCTGGGCTAGCGGGAGGGACGAGCAGTACTTC.

V usage is TRBV19 and J usage is TRBJ1-1, with a tentative D call TRBD1 (6 bases). This CDR3 contains 14 residues. Trimming cost V 7 bases and J 4 bases, with 16 bases left between them. Germline V gene data show CDR1 as LNHDA and CDR2 as SQIVND (reference sequence). The CDR3 DNA sequence: TGTGCCAGTATCAGGGGATGGGGGAGCACTGAAGCTTTCTTT. Its protein is CASIRGWGSTEAFF.

The CDR3: CASSMDGYNYGYTF. The CDR3 DNA reads TGCGCCAGCAGCATGGACGGGTACAACTATGGCTACACCTTC. The rearrangement links TRBV5-1 to TRBJ1-2, with unresolved D. The germline V gene has CDR1 SGHRS and CDR2 YFSETQ. V was shortened by 4 bases and J by 2 bases, with 12 bases between the two germline ends. The CDR3 length is 14 residues.

This clone was observed a single time. DNA of the CDR3: TGTGCCAGCAGTCCGACAGGGCTTGACCAGCCCCAGCATTTT. Its protein is CASSPTGLDQPQHF. The chain has TRBV6-5 and TRBJ1-5; 7 positions agree with TRBD1. This CDR3 contains 14 residues. Germline V lookup: CDR1 MNHEY, CDR2 SVGAGI. V gave up 5 bases and J gave up 7 bases; unmatched junction bases: 8.

The chain couples TRBV6-6 to TRBJ1-5; a weak D match, TRBD1 (6 bases). The CDR3 has 15 residues. Germline assignment: CDR1 MNHNY and CDR2 SVGAGI (reference sequence). V was shortened by 2 bases and J by 3 bases, with 11 bases between the two germline ends. CDR3 region: CASSYGTKYNQPQHF. Written as DNA, the CDR3 is TGTGCCAGCAGTTACGGGACAAAATACAATCAGCCCCAGCATTTT.

This clone showed up just a few times. The chain recombines TRBV7-2 with TRBJ2-5; TRBD2 matches 7 bases. V lost 5 bases to trimming and J lost 1 base; unmatched junction nucleotides: 7. CDR3 length: 15 amino acids. The germline gives CDR1 SGHTA, CDR2 FQGNSA. The CDR3 DNA reads as TGTGCCAGCAGCCCCAGCGGGACCCGCCAAGAGACCCAGTACTTC. Encoded protein: CASSPSGTRQETQYF.

About this clone: At the DNA level, this CDR3 is encoded by other sequences in the same sample as well. The chain combines TRBV19 with TRBJ2-7; TRBD1 matches at 9 bases. CDR1 and CDR2 from the germline V gene are LNHDA and SQIVND (reference sequence). The CDR3 sequence is 12 residues long. V shed 5 bases, J shed 4 bases, and the junction held 0 bases outside the gene matches. CDR3 coding DNA: TGTGCCAGTAGTGGGACAGGGTACGAGCAGTACTTC. Its protein is CASSGTGYEQYF.

V usage is TRBV5-1 and J usage is TRBJ2-7; the match to TRBD2 covers 7 bases. The germline gives CDR1 SGHRS, CDR2 YFSETQ. This CDR3 region has 13 residues. V gave up 6 bases and J gave up 4 bases; unmatched junction bases: 7. The chain's CDR3 is CASIGDYPYEQYF. CDR3 DNA sequence: TGCGCCAGCATTGGGGACTACCCTTACGAGCAGTACTTC. The full variable domain, rest sourced from reference TRBV5-1 and TRBJ2-7, is KAGVTQTPRYLIKTRGQQVTLSCSPISGHRSVSWYQQTPGQGLQFLFEYFSETQRNKGNFPGRFSGRQFSNSRSEMNVSTLELGDSALYLCASIGDYPYEQYFGPGTRLTVT.

The V call is TRBV6-6, the J call TRBJ2-7; D unclear. The germline V gene encodes CDR1 MNHNY and CDR2 SVGAGI (reference sequence). The CDR3 loop spans 13 amino acids. V was cut by 2 bases and J by 6 bases, with 11 bases left in between. CDR3 loop: CASSYNSRLEQYF. The CDR3 nucleotides are TGTGCCAGCAGTTACAACAGCAGGCTCGAGCAGTACTTC.

This chain links TRBV12-5 with TRBJ2-7; D remains ambiguous. This CDR3 is 12 amino acids long. Germline V gene lookup returns CDR1 LGHNT and CDR2 FRNRAP. The V gene lost 4 bases and the J gene lost 5 bases, with 9 bases spanning the gap. For the CDR3, the DNA is TGTGCTAGTGGTTCCCTAATTCACGAGCAGTACTTC. Translated: CASGSLIHEQYF.